This entry features one T cell receptor beta chain sequence. Its antigen is undetermined. V trimming: 6 bases; J trimming: 2 bases; junction bases outside the gene matches: 6. This CDR3 is 16 amino acids long. The sample is drawn from a study of blood T cells in healthy people across ages. Regarding the study as a whole: Whereas aged donors had fewer naive CD4+ cells, long-lived donors had more of them and higher diversity.

Investigators took roughly 9.5 milliliters of peripheral blood from every donor. A second about 6 to 12 cycle PCR used barcoded and J-beta primers. MiXCR, run by TCRdb on the 5' RACE reads, gives a single entry per CDR3 protein. Here the sample spans some 800,000 distinct CDR3 sequences, 40% to 50% being singletons. Material: blood. The chain is built from TRBV12-3 or TRBV12-4 and TRBJ2-3; 12 bases map to TRBD2. The clonotype originates from a man in his sixties in good health. The DNA of the CDR3 is TGTGCCAGCAGCCAACTAGCGGGGGGTTCCACAGATACGCAGTATTTT. It is translated as CASSQLAGGSTDTQYF.